This record looks at one TCR beta chain sequence and its context. Seattle-derived patients entered the study during active infection and were followed longitudinally. The data were produced by immunoSEQ multiplex PCR, yet TCRdb's version contains in-frame clones alone and is incomplete. The repertoire includes more than 300,000 clones, more than 75% of them detected once, and about 6% sits in the top ten. The V gene's germline CDR1 is LNHDA and CDR2 SQIVND (reference sequence). The CDR3 covers 12 residues. V was trimmed by 3 bases and J by 6 bases, leaving 8 bases between them. This record comes from a study of blood T cell repertoires in COVID-19. Study-level background: Whether acute or convalescent, the COVID-19 samples came from the United States, Italy and Spain. T cells, B-cell-depleted T cells, or PBMCs provided the cDNA or gDNA that served as material.

The sequence was obtained from a woman in her forties or fifties with COVID-19, enrolled during active disease. Sequences were obtained from peripheral blood. The V call is TRBV19, the J call TRBJ1-1; D gene unclear. Written as DNA, the CDR3 is TGTGCCAGTAGTATTGAGGGATCTGAAGCTTTCTTT. Encoded protein: CASSIEGSEAFF.